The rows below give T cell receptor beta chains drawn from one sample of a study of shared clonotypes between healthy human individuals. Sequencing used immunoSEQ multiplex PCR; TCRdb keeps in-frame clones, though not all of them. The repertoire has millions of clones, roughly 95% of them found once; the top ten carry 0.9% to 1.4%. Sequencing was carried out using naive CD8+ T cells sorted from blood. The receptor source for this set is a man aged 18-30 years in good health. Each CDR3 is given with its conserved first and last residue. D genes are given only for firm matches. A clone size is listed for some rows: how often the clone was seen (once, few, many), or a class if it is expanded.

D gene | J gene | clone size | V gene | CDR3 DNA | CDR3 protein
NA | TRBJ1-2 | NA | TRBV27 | TGTGCCAGCAGCCCTCAGACGAACTATGGCTACACCTTC | CASSPQTNYGYTF
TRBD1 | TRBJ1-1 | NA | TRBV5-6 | TGTGCCAGCAGCTTGGGAACAGGGGCAGGAGCTTTCTTT | CASSLGTGAGAFF
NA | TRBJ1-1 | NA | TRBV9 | TGTGCCAGCAGCGTAGGCCCAGGGCTGAACACTGAAGCTTTCTTT | CASSVGPGLNTEAFF
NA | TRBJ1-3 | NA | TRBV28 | TGTGCCAGCAGTTTTCACACTAATTCCGGAAACACCATATATTTT | CASSFHTNSGNTIYF
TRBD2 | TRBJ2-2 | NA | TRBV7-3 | TGTGCCAGCGGGACTAGCGGGGGGATCACCGGGGAGCTGTTTTTT | CASGTSGGITGELFF
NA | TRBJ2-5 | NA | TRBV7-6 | TGTGCCAGCAGCTTAGAAGGGGTGACGGGAAGGGAGACCCAGTACTTC | CASSLEGVTGRETQYF
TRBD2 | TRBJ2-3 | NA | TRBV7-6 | TGTGCCAGCAGCGACGGGGGGGATACGCAGTATTTT | CASSDGGDTQYF
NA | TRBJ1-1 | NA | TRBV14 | TGTGCCAGCAGCCAAGCAGTAGGGCTGGACACTGAAGCTTTCTTT | CASSQAVGLDTEAFF
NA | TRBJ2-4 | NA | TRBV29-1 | TGCAGCGTTGAAACAGCCAAAAACATTCAGTACTTC | CSVETAKNIQYF
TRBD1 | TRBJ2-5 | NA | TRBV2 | TGTGCCAGCAGCATAACGATCGACAGGGGCCTCCAAGAGACCCAGTACTTC | CASSITIDRGLQETQYF
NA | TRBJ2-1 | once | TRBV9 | TGTGCCAGCAGCGTAGAGACCGGACCGTACAATGAGCAGTTCTTC | CASSVETGPYNEQFF
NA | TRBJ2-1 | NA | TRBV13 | TGTGCCAGCAGCTTATCTGGGGAGTCCTACAATGAGCAGTTCTTC | CASSLSGESYNEQFF
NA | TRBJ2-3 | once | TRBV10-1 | TGCGCCAGCAGTCGTGCAGGGCTAACAGATACGCAGTATTTT | CASSRAGLTDTQYF
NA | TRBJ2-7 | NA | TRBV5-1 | TGCGCCAGCACCGAGGGGGACCACTACGAGCAGTACTTC | CASTEGDHYEQYF
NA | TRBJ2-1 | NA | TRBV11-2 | TGTGCCAGCAGCTTATCGGTGGACCTGAGCTCCTACAATGAGCAGTTCTTC | CASSLSVDLSSYNEQFF
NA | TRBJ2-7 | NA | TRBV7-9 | TGTGCCAGCAGCACGCGGGGCCCATACGAGCAGTACTTC | CASSTRGPYEQYF
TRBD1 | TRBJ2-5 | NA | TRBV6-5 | TGTGCCAGCAGTTACTCCGGACAGGGCACACAAGAGACCCAGTACTTC | CASSYSGQGTQETQYF
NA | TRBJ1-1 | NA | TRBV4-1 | TGCGCCAGCAGCCAAGTAGGAGCAAACACTGAAGCTTTCTTT | CASSQVGANTEAFF
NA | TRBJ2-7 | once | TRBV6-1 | TGTGCCAGCAGTGAAGAATGGGCTGACTGGTTTGAGGAGAGTAACTACGAGCAGTACTTC | CASSEEWADWFEESNYEQYF
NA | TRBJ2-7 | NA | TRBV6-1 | TGTGCCAGCAGGCGAACCGACTCCTACGAGCAGTACTTC | CASRRTDSYEQYF
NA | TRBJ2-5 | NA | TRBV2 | TGTGCCAGCAGTGAAGGGGACCCGACCCAGTACTTC | CASSEGDPTQYF
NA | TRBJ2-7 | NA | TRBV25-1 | TGTGCCAGCAGTGAATGGGACAACTACGAGCAGTACTTC | CASSEWDNYEQYF
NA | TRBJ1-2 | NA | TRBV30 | TGTGCCTCAATACTCGAGGGACCGAACTATGGCTACACCTTC | CASILEGPNYGYTF
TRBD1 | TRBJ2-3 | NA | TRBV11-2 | TGTGCCAGCAGCTTCGGTTTTCCAGGGGGAGATACGCAGTATTTT | CASSFGFPGGDTQYF
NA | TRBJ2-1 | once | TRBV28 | TGTGCCAGCAGTCCCGGGACATACCTAGGGAATGAGCAGTTCTTC | CASSPGTYLGNEQFF
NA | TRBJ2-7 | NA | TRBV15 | TGTGCCACCAGCAGACTTATGGGGGGTTCTCCGCAGTACTTC | CATSRLMGGSPQYF
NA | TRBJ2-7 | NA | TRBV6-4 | TGTGCCAGCAGTGACAGTCTGTACGAGCAGTACTTC | CASSDSLYEQYF
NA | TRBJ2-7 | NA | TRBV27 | TGTGCCAGCAGTTCACTCACTTACGAGCAGTACTTC | CASSSLTYEQYF
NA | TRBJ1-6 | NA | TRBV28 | TGTGCCAGCAGTTTCCGCGGGACATATTCACCCCTCCACTTT | CASSFRGTYSPLHF
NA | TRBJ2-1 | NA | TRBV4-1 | TGCGCCAGCAGCCAAGTCATCAGCGAGAGCAATGAGCAGTTCTTC | CASSQVISESNEQFF
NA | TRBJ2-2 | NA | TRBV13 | TGTGCCAGCAGCGTTAGACTCTGGGCCGAGAGCACCGGGGAGCTGTTTTTT | CASSVRLWAESTGELFF
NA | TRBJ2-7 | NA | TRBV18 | TGTGCCAGCTCACCACTACCTTCCTACGAGCAGTACTTC | CASSPLPSYEQYF
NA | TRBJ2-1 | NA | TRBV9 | TGTGCCAGCAGCATAATTTCCACAGGGTACAATGAGCAGTTCTTC | CASSIISTGYNEQFF
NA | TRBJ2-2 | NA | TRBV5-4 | TGTGCCAGCAGCTCTAGGAACTACACCGGGGAGCTGTTTTTT | CASSSRNYTGELFF
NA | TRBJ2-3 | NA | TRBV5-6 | TGTGCCAGCAGCTTGGATGTAGATACGCAGTATTTT | CASSLDVDTQYF
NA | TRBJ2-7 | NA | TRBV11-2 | TGTGCCAGCAGCTTTTCGGGGGTCCACGAGCAGTACTTC | CASSFSGVHEQYF
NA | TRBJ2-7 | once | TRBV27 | TGTGCCAGCAGCCACACCAAGGGGGAGCAGTACTTC | CASSHTKGEQYF
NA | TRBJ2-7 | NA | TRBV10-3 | TGTGCCATCAGGGAACCGTCCTCCTACGAGCAGTACTTC | CAIREPSSYEQYF
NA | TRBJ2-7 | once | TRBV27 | TGTGCCGCCGGGACTGAGACCTACGAGCAGTACTTC | CAAGTETYEQYF
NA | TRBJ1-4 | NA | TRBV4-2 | TGTGCCAGCAGCCTAAAAGGGCTTCAGGAAAAACTGTTTTTT | CASSLKGLQEKLFF
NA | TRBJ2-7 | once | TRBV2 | TGTGCCAGCAGTGAAGGGACAGGGAGGGACGAGCAGTACTTC | CASSEGTGRDEQYF
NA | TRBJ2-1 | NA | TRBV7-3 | TGTGCCAGCAGCTTGGGGTCCTACAATGAGCAGTTCTTC | CASSLGSYNEQFF
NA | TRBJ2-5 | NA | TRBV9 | TGTGCCAGCAGCGAGGGGGTATTTGGGGAGACCCAGTACTTC | CASSEGVFGETQYF
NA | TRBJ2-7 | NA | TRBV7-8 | TGTGCCAGCGACCCCAAGGGGGGTTGGGGCTCCTACGAGCAGTACTTC | CASDPKGGWGSYEQYF
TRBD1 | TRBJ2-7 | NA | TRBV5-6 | TGTGCCAGCAGGGGGAGACAGGGCCCCTACGAGCAGTACTTC | CASRGRQGPYEQYF
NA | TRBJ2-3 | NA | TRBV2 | TGTGCCAGCAGTGAAGGGGGCCCTGCGAGCACAGATACGCAGTATTTT | CASSEGGPASTDTQYF
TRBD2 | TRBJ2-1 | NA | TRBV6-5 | TGTGCCAGCAGTGCCACTAGCGGGGGTTACAATGAGCAGTTCTTC | CASSATSGGYNEQFF
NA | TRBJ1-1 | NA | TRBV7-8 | TGTGCCAGCACCTTCGGGGGGGACGAAGCTTTCTTT | CASTFGGDEAFF
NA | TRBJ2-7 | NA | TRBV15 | TGTGCCACCAGCAGAGGCTGGGAGCAGTACTTC | CATSRGWEQYF
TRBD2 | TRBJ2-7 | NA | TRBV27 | TGTGCCAGCAGGTTAGCGGGAGGGCCGGGAGAGCAGTACTTC | CASRLAGGPGEQYF
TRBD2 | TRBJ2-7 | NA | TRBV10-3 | TGTGCCATCAGTGATACTAGCGCGGTCTCCGAGCAGTACTTC | CAISDTSAVSEQYF
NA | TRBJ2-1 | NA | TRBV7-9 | TGTGCCAGCAGCTACCTCTTTGAGCAGTTCTTC | CASSYLFEQFF
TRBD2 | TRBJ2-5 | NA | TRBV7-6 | TGTGCCAGCAGCCCGGGACTAGCGGGGTCTCAAGAGACCCAGTACTTC | CASSPGLAGSQETQYF
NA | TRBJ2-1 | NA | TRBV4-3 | TGCGCCAGCAGCTCGGTAGCGGATGCGCTCTACAATGAGCAGTTCTTC | CASSSVADALYNEQFF
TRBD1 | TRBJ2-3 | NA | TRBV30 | TGTGCCTGGAGTCGGACAGGGGCTAGCACAGATACGCAGTATTTT | CAWSRTGASTDTQYF
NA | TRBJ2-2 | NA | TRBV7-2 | TGTGCCAGCAGCCCGGACAGTCGGGCCGGGGAGCTGTTTTTT | CASSPDSRAGELFF
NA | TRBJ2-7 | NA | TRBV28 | TGTGCCAGCGATTACCGGACAGACACCTACGAGCAGTACTTC | CASDYRTDTYEQYF